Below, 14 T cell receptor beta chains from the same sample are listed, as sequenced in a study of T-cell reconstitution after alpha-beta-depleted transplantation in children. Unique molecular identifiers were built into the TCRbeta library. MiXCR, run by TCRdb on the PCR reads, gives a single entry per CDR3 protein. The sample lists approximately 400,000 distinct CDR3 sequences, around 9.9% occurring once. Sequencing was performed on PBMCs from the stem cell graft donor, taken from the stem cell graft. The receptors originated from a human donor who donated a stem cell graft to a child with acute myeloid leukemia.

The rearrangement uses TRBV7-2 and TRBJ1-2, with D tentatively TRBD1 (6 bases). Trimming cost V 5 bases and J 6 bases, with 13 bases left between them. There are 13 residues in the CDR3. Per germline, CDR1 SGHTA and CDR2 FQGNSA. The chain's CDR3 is CASSGDMLDGYTF. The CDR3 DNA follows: TGTGCCAGCAGCGGGGACATGCTCGATGGCTACACCTTC.

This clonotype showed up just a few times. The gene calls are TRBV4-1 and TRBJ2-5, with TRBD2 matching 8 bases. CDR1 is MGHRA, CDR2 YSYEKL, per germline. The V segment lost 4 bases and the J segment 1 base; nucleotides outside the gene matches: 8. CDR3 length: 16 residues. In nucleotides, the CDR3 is TGCGCCAGCAGCCCGGTCGCGACTAGCGCCCAAGAGACCCAGTACTTC. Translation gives CASSPVATSAQETQYF.

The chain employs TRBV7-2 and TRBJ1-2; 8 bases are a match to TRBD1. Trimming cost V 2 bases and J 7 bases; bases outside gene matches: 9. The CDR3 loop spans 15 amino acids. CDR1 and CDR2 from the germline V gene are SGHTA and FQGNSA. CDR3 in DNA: TGTGCCAGCAGCTTATTGTCTCAGGGGGCCTTTGGCTACACCTTC. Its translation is CASSLLSQGAFGYTF.

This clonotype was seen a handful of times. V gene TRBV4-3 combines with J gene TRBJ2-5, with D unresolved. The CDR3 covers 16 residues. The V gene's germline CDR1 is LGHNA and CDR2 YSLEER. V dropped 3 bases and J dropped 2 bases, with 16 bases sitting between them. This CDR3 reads CASSQGSYRKQETQYF. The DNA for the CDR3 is TGCGCCAGCAGCCAGGGGTCCTATAGAAAACAAGAGACCCAGTACTTC.

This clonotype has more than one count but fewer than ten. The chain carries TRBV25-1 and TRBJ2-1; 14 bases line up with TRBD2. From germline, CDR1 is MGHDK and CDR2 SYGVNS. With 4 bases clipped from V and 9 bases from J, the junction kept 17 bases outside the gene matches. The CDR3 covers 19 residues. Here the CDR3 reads CASSGWTGGRGLAGVEQFF. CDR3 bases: TGTGCCAGCAGTGGGTGGACAGGGGGGAGGGGACTAGCGGGAGTTGAGCAGTTCTTC.

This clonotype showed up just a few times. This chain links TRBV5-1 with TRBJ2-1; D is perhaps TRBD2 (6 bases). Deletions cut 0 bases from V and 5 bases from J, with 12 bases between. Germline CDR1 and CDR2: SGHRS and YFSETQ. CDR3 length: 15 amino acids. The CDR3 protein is CASSLESGLHNEQFF. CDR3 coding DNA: TGCGCCAGCAGCTTGGAATCGGGACTCCACAATGAGCAGTTCTTC.

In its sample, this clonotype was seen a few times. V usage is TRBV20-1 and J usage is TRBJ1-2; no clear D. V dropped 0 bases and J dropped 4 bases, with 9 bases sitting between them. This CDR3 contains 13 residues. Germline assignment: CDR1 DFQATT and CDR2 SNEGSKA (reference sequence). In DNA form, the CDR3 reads TGCAGTGCTAGAGATTATTCGGGCTATGGCTACACCTTC. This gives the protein CSARDYSGYGYTF.

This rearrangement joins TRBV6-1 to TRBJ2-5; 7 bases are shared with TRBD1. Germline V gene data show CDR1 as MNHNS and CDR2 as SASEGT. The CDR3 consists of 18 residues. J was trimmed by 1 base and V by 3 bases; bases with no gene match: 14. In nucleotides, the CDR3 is TGTGCCAGCAGTGATCCCGGGACAGCGAGGCTTTTCCAAGAGACCCAGTACTTC. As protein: CASSDPGTARLFQETQYF.

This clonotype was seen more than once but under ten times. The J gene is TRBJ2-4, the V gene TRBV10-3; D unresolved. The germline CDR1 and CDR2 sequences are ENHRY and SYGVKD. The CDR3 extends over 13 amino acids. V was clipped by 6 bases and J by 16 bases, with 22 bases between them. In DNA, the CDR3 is TGTGCCATCAGCGGTTCCTCCCAGCAGGCCCCATACTTC. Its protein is CAISGSSQQAPYF.

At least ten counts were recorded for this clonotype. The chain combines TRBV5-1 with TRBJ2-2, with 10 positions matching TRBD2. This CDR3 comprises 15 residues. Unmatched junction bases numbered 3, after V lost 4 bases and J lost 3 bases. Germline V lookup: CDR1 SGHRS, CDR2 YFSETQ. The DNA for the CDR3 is TGCGCCAGCAGCCGGGGGACTAGCGACACCGGGGAGCTGTTTTTT. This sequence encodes CASSRGTSDTGELFF. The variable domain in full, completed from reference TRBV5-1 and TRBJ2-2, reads KAGVTQTPRYLIKTRGQQVTLSCSPISGHRSVSWYQQTPGQGLQFLFEYFSETQRNKGNFPGRFSGRQFSNSRSEMNVSTLELGDSALYLCASSRGTSDTGELFFGEGSRLTVL.

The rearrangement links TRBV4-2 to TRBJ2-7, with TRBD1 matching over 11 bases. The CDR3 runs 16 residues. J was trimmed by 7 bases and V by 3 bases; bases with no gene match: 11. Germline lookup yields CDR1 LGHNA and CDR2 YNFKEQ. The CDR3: CASSHPRTGGAWEQYF. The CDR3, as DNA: TGTGCCAGCAGCCACCCACGGACAGGGGGCGCGTGGGAGCAGTACTTC.

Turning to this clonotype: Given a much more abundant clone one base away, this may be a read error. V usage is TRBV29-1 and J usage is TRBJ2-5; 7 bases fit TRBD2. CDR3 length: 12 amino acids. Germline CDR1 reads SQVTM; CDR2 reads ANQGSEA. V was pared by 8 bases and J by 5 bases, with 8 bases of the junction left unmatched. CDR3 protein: CSMVPGGETQYF. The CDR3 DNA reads TGCAGCATGGTCCCCGGGGGGGAGACCCAGTACTTC. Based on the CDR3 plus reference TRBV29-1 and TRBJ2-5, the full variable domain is SAVISQKPSRDICQRGTSLTIQCQVDSQVTMMFWYRQQPGQSLTLIATANQGSEATYESGFVIDKFPISRPNLTFSTLTVSNMSPEDSSIYLCSMVPGGETQYFGPGTRLLVL.

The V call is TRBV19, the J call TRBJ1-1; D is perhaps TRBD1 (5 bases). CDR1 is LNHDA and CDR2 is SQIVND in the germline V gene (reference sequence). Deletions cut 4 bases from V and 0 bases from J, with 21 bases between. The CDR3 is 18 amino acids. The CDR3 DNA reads TGTGCCAGTAGTACGGGGGGAGCGGGCTTTTTGATGAACACTGAAGCTTTCTTT. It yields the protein CASSTGGAGFLMNTEAFF.

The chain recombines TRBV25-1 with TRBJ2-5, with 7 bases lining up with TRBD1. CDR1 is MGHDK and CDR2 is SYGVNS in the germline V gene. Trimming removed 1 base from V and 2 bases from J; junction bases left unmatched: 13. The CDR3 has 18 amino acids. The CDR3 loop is CASSELVDRPEGQETQYF. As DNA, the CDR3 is TGTGCCAGCAGTGAATTGGTGGACAGGCCTGAGGGACAAGAGACCCAGTACTTC.